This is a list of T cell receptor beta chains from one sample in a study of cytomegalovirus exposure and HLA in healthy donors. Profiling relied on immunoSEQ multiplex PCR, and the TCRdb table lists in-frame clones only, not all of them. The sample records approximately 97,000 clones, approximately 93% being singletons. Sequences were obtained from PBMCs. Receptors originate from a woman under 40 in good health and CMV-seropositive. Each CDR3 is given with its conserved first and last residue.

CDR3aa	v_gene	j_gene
CASSLGTSGTYEQYF	TRBV7-9	TRBJ2-7
CASSEDTSGRHNEQFF	TRBV7-7	TRBJ2-1
CASSHSGRIYNEQFF	TRBV5-4	TRBJ2-1
CASSFGLAGGNEQFF	TRBV27	TRBJ2-1
CASSPGLTSWGFYEQYF	TRBV11-2	TRBJ2-7
CASSQGGRGSLDTEAFF	TRBV4-2	TRBJ1-1
CASSLDRGGEQFF	TRBV7-8	TRBJ2-1
CSVAGGFDQPQHF	TRBV29-1	TRBJ1-5
CASSPKTGRGSENIQYF	TRBV5-6	TRBJ2-4
CASSRLAGGPGDEQFF	TRBV19	TRBJ2-1
CASSSLDSTNEKLFF	TRBV5-5	TRBJ1-4
CASSSGGSGELFF	TRBV6-5	TRBJ2-2
CASSLAGSSGNTIYF	TRBV5-1	TRBJ1-3
CASSPSDRGGYGYTF	TRBV19	TRBJ1-2
CILFGTDTQYF	TRBV29-1	TRBJ2-3
CASIGLAGVPHYEQYF	TRBV2	TRBJ2-7
CASSLKGGANEKLFF	TRBV7-9	TRBJ1-4
CASSPYPGLTNSYNEQFF	TRBV13	TRBJ2-1
CASSAYRGLSTDTQYF	TRBV7-2	TRBJ2-3
CASSLDSGRVTEAFF	TRBV11-2	TRBJ1-1
CASSQGWEGAYKQYF	TRBV4-3	TRBJ2-7
CASTVDRGSYGYTF	TRBV6-1	TRBJ1-2
CASGQGLRAQHF	TRBV6-6	TRBJ1-5
CASSLAQVYEQYF	TRBV7-9	TRBJ2-7
CASSYIAGAGETQYF	TRBV7-9	TRBJ2-5
CVGSGAKGVGELFF	TRBV11-2	TRBJ2-2
CASRVAGGGLETQYF	TRBV5-5	TRBJ2-5
CASSQDRSWADNYNEQFF	TRBV14	TRBJ2-1
CASSQDLALSTDTQYF	TRBV4-3	TRBJ2-3
CASSVGTGSGNTIYF	TRBV9	TRBJ1-3
CAPLGGEGEKLFF	TRBV9	TRBJ1-4